This T cell receptor (beta chain) was sequenced for a study of blood T cell repertoires in COVID-19 (dated by TCRdb to 2018 to 2020). Context from the whole study: Collaborator samples came from the United States, Italy and Spain and covered acute and convalescent phases of COVID-19. Samples were obtained from the ongoing ImmuneRACE study (first 160 participants) and from about 1,300 subjects provided by 6 global collaborators. The prospective study material was composed of cDNA or gDNA derived from T cells, B-cell-depleted T cells, or PBMCs. A de-identified subject ID, COVID-19 status, age in years and sex were almost always included in the sample metadata. The repertoires were made available in a free public database intended to serve as a resource for research on the immune response to SARS-CoV-2. Subjects who had been exposed to COVID-19, were actively infected with it, or had recovered from it provided the deeply sampled blood TCRbeta repertoires that made up the dataset. Where available, HLA class I and class II types were taken from metadata supplied by the sample provider and were not determined by assay-based typing. Study-wide conclusions, independent of this receptor: How much clinical and demographic metadata was included differed by source and by participant, and the metadata was provided uncurated.

The CDR3 numbers 17 residues from cysteine through phenylalanine. Of all the DNA, just the CDR3 is kept, 51 bases in frame from base 1. From a lookup of the germline V gene, CDR1 and CDR2 are LGHNA and YNFKEQ. Deletion took 0 bases off V and 4 bases off J, with a span of 18 bases between the germline ends. At one collaborating source in Seattle, patients were enrolled during active infection and were followed longitudinally through the course of disease. Whole blood was collected in K2EDTA tubes by collaborating institutions according to the institutions' own protocols. For TCRbeta analysis, collaborator samples were shipped as frozen whole blood, as isolated PBMCs, or as DNA extracted from either sample type. With respect to this clone: The target of this receptor is not known. Base qualities are not provided; no much larger clone lies one nucleotide away.

The immunoSEQ Assay, a bias-controlled multiplex PCR, was used to amplify TCRbeta CDR3 regions from genomic DNA. The published analysis was carried out like this. Nucleated cell counts per sample were estimated from amplification of reference gene primers within the assay. Sequence reads were collapsed and filtered to measure the absolute abundance of every unique TCRbeta CDR3 rearrangement. Productive Simpson clonality was computed per sample as the square root of Simpson's diversity index over productive rearrangements. TCRdb stores this immuneACCESS table with in-frame sequences only. Part of the clones is absent; in the studies checked, under half of the shortfall reflects unresolved V genes, and no reason is known for the rest. Clone size and the V and J calls come from that table; the DNA yielded D and trimming. The sample yields approximately 270,000 clones; around 85% were counted once. 0.87% of the sample belongs to the ten largest clones.

The chain uses TRBV4-2 and TRBJ1-2; the D segment could be TRBD1, given 6 matching bases. Sequenced material: peripheral blood. The TCR originated in a human donor with COVID-19, enrolled during active disease. The donor label of this sample is uncertain. The CDR3 has the sequence CASSQDDWGRGTYGYTF. The DNA sequence reads TGTGCCAGCAGCCAAGATGATTGGGGGCGCGGCACCTATGGCTACACCTTC.